This record looks at one TCR beta chain sequence and its context. The data were obtained in a study of blood T cell repertoires in COVID-19. Germline CDR1 is MNHEY and CDR2 is SVGAGI. The CDR3 extends over 16 amino acids. Trimming removed 2 bases from V and 6 bases from J; junction bases left unmatched: 8. Assay: immunoSEQ multiplex PCR; the TCRdb copy retains only in-frame clones and omits some. The repertoire holds 250,000 to 350,000 clones, with about 87% as singletons. Adults between roughly 18 and 89 years of age took part from fewer than 30 US areas. Participants were placed into cohorts based on the clinical history they reported.

This sequence joins TRBV6-5 and TRBJ2-1; 9 bases align to TRBD2. The clonotype was recovered from a woman aged 45 to 65 who had recovered from COVID-19. The sequencing sample was made of PBMCs or T cells enriched from blood (not recorded which). CDR3 amino acids: CASSYEVAGVFNEQFF. CDR3 in DNA: TGTGCCAGCAGTTACGAAGTAGCGGGAGTTTTCAATGAGCAGTTCTTC.